These 17 T cell receptor beta chains share one sample of origin, sequenced in a study of cytomegalovirus exposure and HLA in healthy donors. PCR used 60 Vbeta primers and 13 Jbeta primers. Clones were sequenced by immunoSEQ multiplex PCR, and TCRdb holds only the in-frame ones, with some missing. Of 80,000 to 100,000 clones in the sample, around 85% were seen once. Sequenced material: PBMCs. The source of these receptors is a man aged 35 to 55 in good health and CMV-seropositive.

This clone was observed a single time. The chain uses TRBV4-1 and TRBJ2-7, with TRBD2 identical over 9 bases. This CDR3 has 17 amino acids. The V segment lost 0 bases and the J segment 4 bases; nucleotides outside the gene matches: 10. Germline-derived CDR1 and CDR2 are MGHRA and YSYEKL. In DNA form, the CDR3 reads TGCGCCAGCAGCCAAGATCCGGCTAGCGGGGTGCGGTACGAGCAGTACTTC. This gives the protein CASSQDPASGVRYEQYF.

In its sample, this clone was seen once. This chain connects TRBV10-3 to TRBJ2-2; maybe TRBD2 (6 bases). Per the germline V gene, CDR1 is ENHRY and CDR2 is SYGVKD. Trimming left V 4 bases short and J 2 bases short, with 11 bases between. This CDR3 is 15 amino acids long. CDR3 in DNA: TGTGCCATCAGTGTCGGAGGGGCAAACACCGGGGAGCTGTTTTTT. Its translation: CAISVGGANTGELFF.

The V gene is TRBV28, the J gene TRBJ2-7; D is ambiguous. Germline values: CDR1 MDHEN, CDR2 SYDVKM. This CDR3 region has 16 residues. The V end was cut by 4 bases, the J end by 5 bases, with 21 bases between. The CDR3 DNA reads TGTGCCAGCAGTTCCACCCGACGTAGGAGTGGCCACGAGCAGTACTTC. It is translated as CASSSTRRRSGHEQYF.

This chain connects TRBV19 to TRBJ2-7, with 9 positions matching TRBD2. Germline trimming cut 8 bases from V and 4 bases from J; bases unmatched to any gene: 6. CDR3 size: 13 residues. CDR1 and CDR2 (germline): LNHDA, SQIVND (reference sequence). The CDR3 protein is CASATSGTYEQYF. For the CDR3, the DNA is TGTGCCAGTGCGACTAGCGGTACTTACGAGCAGTACTTC.

The chain joins TRBV11-2 to TRBJ2-1; D is ambiguous. Germline values: CDR1 SGHAT, CDR2 FQNNGV. Trimming took off 6 bases at V and 3 bases at J, with 3 bases between the two ends. The CDR3 loop spans 11 amino acids. For the CDR3, the DNA is TGTGCCAGCAGTTACTACAATGAGCAGTTCTTC. It specifies CASSYYNEQFF.

The chain employs TRBV5-4 and TRBJ2-7; 10 bases are a match to TRBD2. CDR3 length: 16 amino acids. Trimming took 4 bases from V and 2 from J; bases not matched to a gene: 9. CDR1 and CDR2 from the germline V gene are SGHNT and YYREEE (reference sequence). As DNA, the CDR3 is TGTGCCAGCAGCCGAGGGGCTCTAGCGGGGGCCTACGAGCAGTACTTC. Translated: CASSRGALAGAYEQYF.

V and J are TRBV5-1 and TRBJ1-1; no clear D gene. The CDR3 is 14 amino acids. Trimming pared 0 bases from V and 4 bases from J, leaving 10 bases between. The germline gives CDR1 SGHRS, CDR2 YFSETQ. CDR3 nucleotide sequence: TGCGCCAGCAGCTTGGCACCGAGCCCCACTGAAGCTTTCTTT. It encodes CASSLAPSPTEAFF.

This chain joins TRBV6-6 and TRBJ2-7; the match to TRBD1 covers 7 bases. CDR3 length equals 14 residues. Per the germline V gene, CDR1 is MNHNY and CDR2 is SVGAGI (reference sequence). Trimming took 5 bases from V and 3 from J; bases not matched to a gene: 7. This CDR3 reads CASSKDRVNYEQYF. For the CDR3, the DNA is TGTGCCAGCAGTAAAGACAGGGTAAACTACGAGCAGTACTTC.

The CDR3 is CASSFGQGARTGELFF. The CDR3 coding sequence is TGCGCCAGCAGCTTTGGGCAGGGGGCAAGAACCGGGGAGCTGTTTTTT. V and J are TRBV5-1 and TRBJ2-2; 8 bases are shared with TRBD1. The trim removed 2 bases at V and 5 bases at J, leaving 8 bases unmatched. Germline V gene lookup returns CDR1 SGHRS and CDR2 YFSETQ. The CDR3 consists of 16 residues.

A note on this clone: A read error may account for a junction end that differs from germline. The V gene is TRBV5-5, the J gene TRBJ2-6; 8 bases agree with TRBD2. Germline values: CDR1 SGHKS, CDR2 YYEKEE (reference sequence). The CDR3 has 16 amino acids. CDR3 in DNA: TGTGCCAGCAGCACCTTAGCGGGAACTGGGGCCAACGGCCTGACTTTC. Its protein product is CASSTLAGTGANGLTF.

The rearrangement uses TRBV9 and TRBJ1-1; D call uncertain. The CDR3 totals 14 residues. The V gene lost 1 base and the J gene lost 2 bases, with 9 bases spanning the gap. Germline V gives CDR1 SGDLS, CDR2 YYNGEE. The CDR3: CASSVQSVNTEAFF. As DNA, the CDR3 is TGTGCCAGCAGCGTACAGTCAGTCAACACTGAAGCTTTCTTT.

V gene TRBV18 combines with J gene TRBJ2-2, with 7 positions matching TRBD2. Trimming at V came to 1 base and at J to 5 bases, leaving 7 bases not matched to a gene. The CDR3 covers 16 residues. The germline V gene encodes CDR1 KGHSH and CDR2 LQKENI. CDR3 loop: CASSPQSGGGTGELFF. In DNA form, the CDR3 reads TGTGCCAGCTCACCACAGTCGGGAGGAGGGACCGGGGAGCTGTTTTTT.

The CDR3: CASSFQGSEAFF. In DNA form, the CDR3 reads TGTGCCAGCAGTTTTCAGGGATCTGAAGCTTTCTTT. V usage is TRBV27 and J usage is TRBJ1-1, with D possibly TRBD1 on 5 matching bases. CDR3 length equals 12 residues. Germline CDR1 MNHEY, CDR2 SMNVEV (reference sequence). The V end was cut by 3 bases, the J end by 6 bases, with 8 bases between.

This clone has only one observation. CDR3 protein: CASSETSGGHSYNEQFF. The DNA for the CDR3 is TGTGCCAGCAGTGAAACTAGCGGGGGCCATTCCTACAATGAGCAGTTCTTC. The V and J genes are TRBV27 and TRBJ2-1; 11 positions match TRBD2. Germline V gene sequence: CDR1 MNHEY, CDR2 SMNVEV (reference sequence). The CDR3 runs to 17 residues. The trim removed 5 bases at V and 1 base at J, leaving 7 bases unmatched.

The V gene is TRBV18, the J gene TRBJ1-2, with TRBD1 matching 7 bases. This CDR3 has 16 amino acids. The V gene end was trimmed by 4 bases and the J gene end by 4 bases; junction bases not matched to a gene: 12. From germline, CDR1 is KGHSH and CDR2 LQKENI. CDR3 DNA: TGTGCCAGCTCACTAACTGACAGGGCCTGGGGCTATGGCTACACCTTC. It specifies CASSLTDRAWGYGYTF.

The chain couples TRBV6-6 to TRBJ2-2; TRBD1 matches at 9 bases. J lost 6 bases, V lost 7 bases, and 12 bases had no gene match. Germline-derived CDR1 and CDR2 are MNHNY and SVGAGI (reference sequence). The CDR3 has 16 residues. The CDR3 DNA follows: TGTGCCAGCACCCCAGGGGGACAGGGTTCCGCCGGGGAGCTGTTTTTT. Residues: CASTPGGQGSAGELFF.

This clone was observed once. The V call is TRBV27, the J call TRBJ2-3; TRBD2 is a possible D gene (6 bases). CDR1 is MNHEY and CDR2 is SMNVEV in the germline V gene (reference sequence). V shed 1 base and J shed 9 bases, with 17 bases lying between them. This CDR3 has 15 amino acids. The CDR3 loop reads CASSLLIGGLLTQYF. DNA for the CDR3: TGTGCCAGCAGTTTATTAATCGGGGGTTTATTGACGCAGTATTTT.